The TCR beta chain described here comes from a study of cytomegalovirus exposure and HLA in healthy donors. General study points: That first-cohort TCR clusters tended to co-occur in the approximately 110 validation repertoires was found in a later analysis. It was reported that the classifier diagnosed cytomegalovirus status with high specificity and sensitivity in both the original and validation cohorts. In vitro experiments confirmed that three CMV-associated chains were specific for CMV antigens.

Trimming left V 2 bases short and J 4 bases short, with 17 bases between. CDR1 is SGHTA and CDR2 is FQGNSA in the germline V gene. CDR3 length: 16 residues. The data were produced by immunoSEQ multiplex PCR, yet TCRdb's version contains in-frame clones alone and is incomplete. The repertoire includes 68,000 or so clones, approximately 90% of them detected once, and roughly 3.1% sits in the top ten. For this clone: What it binds is unknown.

Sequenced: PBMCs. The clonotype was recovered from a man aged 18 to 30 in good health and CMV-seronegative. V usage is TRBV7-2 and J usage is TRBJ1-2, with TRBD1 as a possible D gene (5 bases). The CDR3, as DNA: TGTGCCAGCAGCTTAAGGTTTGGCAGGGCTAGCTATGGCTACACCTTC. Translated, it gives CASSLRFGRASYGYTF. The whole variable domain, remainder taken from reference TRBV7-2 and TRBJ1-2, is GAGVSQSPSNKVTEKGKDVELRCDPISGHTALYWYRQSLGQGLEFLIYFQGNSAPDKSGLPSDRFSAERTGGSVSTLTIQRTQQEDSAVYLCASSLRFGRASYGYTFGSGTRLTVV.